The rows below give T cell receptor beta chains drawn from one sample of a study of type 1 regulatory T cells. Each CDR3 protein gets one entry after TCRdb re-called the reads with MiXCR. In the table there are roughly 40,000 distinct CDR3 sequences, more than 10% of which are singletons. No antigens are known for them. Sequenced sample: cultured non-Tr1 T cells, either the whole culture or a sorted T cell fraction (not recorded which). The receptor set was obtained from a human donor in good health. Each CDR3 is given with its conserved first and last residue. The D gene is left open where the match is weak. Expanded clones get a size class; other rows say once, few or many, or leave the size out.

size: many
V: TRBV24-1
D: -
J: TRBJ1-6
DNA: TGTGCCACCAGTGATCAACACGGGCCCCTCCACTTT
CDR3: CATSDQHGPLHF

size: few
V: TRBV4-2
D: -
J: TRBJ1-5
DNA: TGTGCCAGCAGTCAGCTAGGAACCGGGGGAGGCAATCAGCCCCAGCATTTT
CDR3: CASSQLGTGGGNQPQHF

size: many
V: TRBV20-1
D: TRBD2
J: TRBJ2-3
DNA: TGCAGTGCTAGGGGACTAGCGGGAGTAGGGACAGATACGCAGTATTTT
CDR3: CSARGLAGVGTDTQYF

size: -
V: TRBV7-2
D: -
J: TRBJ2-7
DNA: TGTGCCAGCAGCTTTGACAGCCTCTACTACGAGCAGTACTTC
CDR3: CASSFDSLYYEQYF

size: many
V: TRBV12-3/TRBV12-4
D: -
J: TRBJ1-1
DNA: TGTGCCAGCAGTTATGGGGCTCGTGAAGCTTTCTTT
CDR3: CASSYGAREAFF

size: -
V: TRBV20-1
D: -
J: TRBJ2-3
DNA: TGCAGTGCTACCACAGGGAGGGTGTCGGGGGATACGCAGTATTTT
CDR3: CSATTGRVSGDTQYF

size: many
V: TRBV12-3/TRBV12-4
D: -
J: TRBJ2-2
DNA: TGTGCCAGCAGTTTACGGAGTTGGACCGGGGAGCTGTTTTTT
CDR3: CASSLRSWTGELFF

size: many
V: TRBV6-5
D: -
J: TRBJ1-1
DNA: TGTGCCAGCAGTTACTACCTTCGGCGTGAATCTGAAGCTTTCTTT
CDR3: CASSYYLRRESEAFF

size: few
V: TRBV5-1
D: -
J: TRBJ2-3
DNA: TGCGCCAGCAGCGGCCCCTGGACAGAACTCTTAGATACGCAGTATTTT
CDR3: CASSGPWTELLDTQYF

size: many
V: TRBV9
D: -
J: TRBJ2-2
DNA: TGTGCCAGCAGCGTAACACCCTCCGGGGAGCTGTTTTTT
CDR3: CASSVTPSGELFF

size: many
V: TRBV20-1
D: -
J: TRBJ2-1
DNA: TGCAGTGCTAGAGATCAGGGGTTATCGGCCTACAATGAGCAGTTCTTC
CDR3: CSARDQGLSAYNEQFF

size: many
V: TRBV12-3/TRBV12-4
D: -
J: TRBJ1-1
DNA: TGTGCCAGCAGTGCCAGGGGCAGGACTGAAGCTTTCTTT
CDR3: CASSARGRTEAFF

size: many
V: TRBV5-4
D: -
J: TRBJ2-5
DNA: TGTGCCAGCTCAGGTTTGGAGACCCAGTACTTC
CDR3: CASSGLETQYF

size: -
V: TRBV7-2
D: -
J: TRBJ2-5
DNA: TGTGCCAGCAGCCAAGGGACTCCAGAGACCCAGTACTTC
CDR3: CASSQGTPETQYF

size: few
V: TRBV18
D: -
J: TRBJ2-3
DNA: TGTGCCAGCTCACGAAATACAGACAAGACAGATACGCAGTATTTT
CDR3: CASSRNTDKTDTQYF

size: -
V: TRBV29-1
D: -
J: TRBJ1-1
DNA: TGCAGCGTTGGGCCCTTGGGTAACAGGGCTGAAGCTTTCTTT
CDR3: CSVGPLGNRAEAFF

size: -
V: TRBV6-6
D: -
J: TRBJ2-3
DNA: TGTGCCAGCAGTTATGGGTTGGGGCTGGGGGCCGATACGCAGTATTTT
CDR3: CASSYGLGLGADTQYF

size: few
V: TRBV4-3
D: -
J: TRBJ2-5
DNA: TGCGCCAGCAGCCAAGAAGCTGGCAGGGCCCAGTACTTC
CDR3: CASSQEAGRAQYF

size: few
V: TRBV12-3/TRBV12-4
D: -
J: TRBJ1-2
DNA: TGTGCCAGCAGTCCCGACGGGCGAGGTGGCTACACCTTC
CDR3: CASSPDGRGGYTF

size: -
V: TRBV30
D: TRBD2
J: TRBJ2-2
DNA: TGTGCCTGGAGTAGGCGCGGGAGGGCCGTCGGCGGGGAGCTGTTTTTT
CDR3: CAWSRRGRAVGGELFF

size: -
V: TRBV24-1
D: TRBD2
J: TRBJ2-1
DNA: TGTACCACCAGTGATTTCGGGACTAGCGGGAGGGCCACTAATGAGCAGTTCTTC
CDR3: CTTSDFGTSGRATNEQFF

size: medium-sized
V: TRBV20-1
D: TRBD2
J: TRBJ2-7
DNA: TGCAGTGCTAGAGATCTCAGCGGGAGTTTTAACGAGCAGTACTTC
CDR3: CSARDLSGSFNEQYF